The 7 T cell receptor beta chains given below trace back to one sample, sequenced in a study of identical twins. Each CDR3 protein is one row after TCRdb ran MiXCR on the 5' RACE reads. The sample holds about 660,000 distinct CDR3 sequences, approximately 9% seen once. A further study also used this sample, focusing on yellow fever vaccine responses in identical twins.

The specimen was PBMCs. The receptors shown here come from a woman under 30 in good health.

V usage is TRBV6-5 and J usage is TRBJ2-5; D might be TRBD1 (6 bases). Trimming removed 3 bases at V and 2 bases at J, with 13 bases between. Germline V gene sequence: CDR1 MNHEY, CDR2 SVGAGI. The CDR3 consists of 15 residues. For the CDR3, the DNA is TGTGCCAGCAGTTATACAGGGTTCATACAAGAGACCCAGTACTTC. It translates to CASSYTGFIQETQYF.

The chain couples TRBV4-3 to TRBJ2-1, with D possibly TRBD2 on 7 matching bases. V lost 3 bases to trimming and J lost 3 bases, with 18 bases between them. CDR1 LGHNA and CDR2 YSLEER come from the germline V gene. The CDR3 loop spans 17 amino acids. CDR3 region: CASSHPRGGGNYNEQFF. The DNA for the CDR3 is TGCGCCAGCAGCCATCCCAGAGGGGGAGGGAACTACAATGAGCAGTTCTTC.

This clonotype was seen at least ten times. The V call is TRBV20-1, the J call TRBJ2-5; the match to TRBD2 covers 9 bases. The CDR3 spans 14 residues. In germline, CDR1 is DFQATT, CDR2 SNEGSKA (reference sequence). The ends lost 1 base at V and 2 bases at J; junction bases unmatched: 2. CDR3 sequence reads: CSARGLAVQETQYF. CDR3 DNA sequence: TGCAGTGCTAGAGGACTAGCGGTTCAAGAGACCCAGTACTTC.

The chain carries TRBV14 and TRBJ1-3; D gene unclear. Germline assignment: CDR1 SGHDN and CDR2 FVKESK. The CDR3 covers 16 residues. V shed 0 bases and J shed 0 bases, with 9 bases lying between them. CDR3 DNA sequence: TGTGCCAGCAGCCAAGACCGCTTTTACTCTGGAAACACCATATATTTT. Translated, it gives CASSQDRFYSGNTIYF. The full variable domain, in which reference TRBV14 and TRBJ1-3 provide the parts outside the CDR3, is EAGVTQFPSHSVIEKGQTVTLRCDPISGHDNLYWYRRVMGKEIKFLLHFVKESKQDESGMPNNRFLAERTGGTYSTLKVQPAELEDSGVYFCASSQDRFYSGNTIYFGEGSWLTVV.

Many counts were recorded for this clonotype. The chain joins TRBV6-5 to TRBJ2-3, with TRBD1 as a possible D gene (5 bases). CDR1 is MNHEY and CDR2 is SVGAGI in the germline V gene. Trimming left V 2 bases short and J 6 bases short, with 12 bases between. The CDR3 loop spans 14 amino acids. The CDR3 loop is CASSYPDMRDTQYF. Here the CDR3 DNA reads TGTGCCAGCAGTTACCCGGACATGAGGGATACGCAGTATTTT.

The rearrangement links TRBV7-2 to TRBJ2-7; 7 bases are a match to TRBD2. Germline lookup yields CDR1 SGHTA and CDR2 FQGNSA. The CDR3 is made up of 17 amino acids. Trimming took 5 bases from V and 4 from J; bases not matched to a gene: 17. The CDR3 loop is CASSPGRVPSGQYEQYF. CDR3 coding DNA: TGTGCCAGCAGCCCAGGCCGAGTGCCTAGCGGTCAATACGAGCAGTACTTC.

The chain carries TRBV6-5 and TRBJ1-2; D is uncertain. Trimming removed 4 bases from V and 1 base from J, with 13 bases in between. This CDR3 is 15 amino acids long. The germline gives CDR1 MNHEY, CDR2 SVGAGI. The CDR3 region has the DNA TGTGCCAGCAGTTCTACCACGACTGGTAACTATGGCTACACCTTC. Its protein product is CASSSTTTGNYGYTF.